This T cell receptor (beta chain) was documented in a study of cytomegalovirus exposure and HLA in healthy donors. In this sample, this clone turned up a few times. PCR was performed using 60 Vbeta and 13 Jbeta primers. Data came from immunoSEQ multiplex PCR; TCRdb stores just in-frame clones and leaves some out. The sample lists approximately 110,000 clones; just under 70% were seen once. The CDR3 contains 19 residues. The V gene's germline CDR1 is SGHVS and CDR2 FQNEAQ. V lost 0 bases and J lost 5; bases outside the gene matches: 13. This chain uses TRBV7-8 with TRBJ1-2, with 12 bases aligning to TRBD1. This receptor was taken from a man aged 30 to 39 in good health and CMV-seropositive. Sequenced: PBMCs. Here the CDR3 reads CASSLASVGTGGGRYGYTF. CDR3 DNA sequence: TGTGCCAGCAGCTTAGCGTCAGTCGGGACAGGGGGCGGTCGGTATGGCTACACCTTC.